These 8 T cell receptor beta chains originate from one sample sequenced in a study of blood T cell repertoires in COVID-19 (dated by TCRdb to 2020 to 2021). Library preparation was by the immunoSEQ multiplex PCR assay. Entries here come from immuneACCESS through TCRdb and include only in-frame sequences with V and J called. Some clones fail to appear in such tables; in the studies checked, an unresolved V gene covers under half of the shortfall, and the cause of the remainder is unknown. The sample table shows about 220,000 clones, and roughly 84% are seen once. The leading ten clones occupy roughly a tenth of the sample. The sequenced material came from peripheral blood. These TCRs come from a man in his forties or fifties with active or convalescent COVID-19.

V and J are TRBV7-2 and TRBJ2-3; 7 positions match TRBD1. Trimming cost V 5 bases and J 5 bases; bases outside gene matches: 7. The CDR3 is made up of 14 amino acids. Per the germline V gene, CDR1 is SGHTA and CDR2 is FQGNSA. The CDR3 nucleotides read TGTGCCAGCAGCATCGGGACAGTCAAAGATACGCAGTATTTT. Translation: CASSIGTVKDTQYF.

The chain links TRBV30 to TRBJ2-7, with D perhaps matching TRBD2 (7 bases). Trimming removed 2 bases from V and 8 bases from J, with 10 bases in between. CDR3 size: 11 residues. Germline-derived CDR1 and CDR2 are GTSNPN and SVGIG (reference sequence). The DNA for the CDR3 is TGTGCCTGGAGTTGGGGGGGGCAGCAGTACTTC. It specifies CAWSWGGQQYF.

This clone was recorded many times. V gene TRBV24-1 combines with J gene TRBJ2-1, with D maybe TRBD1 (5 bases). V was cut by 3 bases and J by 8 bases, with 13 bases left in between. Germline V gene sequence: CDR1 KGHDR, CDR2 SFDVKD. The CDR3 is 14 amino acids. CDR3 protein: CATSDDRPSHEQFF. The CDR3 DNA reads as TGTGCCACCAGTGATGACAGACCGTCACATGAGCAGTTCTTC.

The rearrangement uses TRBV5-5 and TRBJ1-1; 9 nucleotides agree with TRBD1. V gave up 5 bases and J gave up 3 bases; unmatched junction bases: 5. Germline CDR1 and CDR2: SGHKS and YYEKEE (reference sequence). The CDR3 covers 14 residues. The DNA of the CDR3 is TGTGCCAGCAGAAAACAGGGGGCCGACACTGAAGCTTTCTTT. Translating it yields CASRKQGADTEAFF.

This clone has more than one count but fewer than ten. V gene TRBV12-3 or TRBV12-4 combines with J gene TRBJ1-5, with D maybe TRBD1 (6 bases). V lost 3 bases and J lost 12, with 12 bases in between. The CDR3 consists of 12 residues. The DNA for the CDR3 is TGTGCCAGCAGTTTCAGGGGCCAGGGCCAGCATTTT. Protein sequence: CASSFRGQGQHF.

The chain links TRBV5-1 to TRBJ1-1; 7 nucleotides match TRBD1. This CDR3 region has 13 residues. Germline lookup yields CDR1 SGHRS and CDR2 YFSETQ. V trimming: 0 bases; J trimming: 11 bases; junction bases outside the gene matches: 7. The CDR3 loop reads CASSLGGDRTAFF. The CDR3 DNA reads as TGCGCCAGCAGCTTGGGTGGGGACAGAACGGCTTTCTTT.

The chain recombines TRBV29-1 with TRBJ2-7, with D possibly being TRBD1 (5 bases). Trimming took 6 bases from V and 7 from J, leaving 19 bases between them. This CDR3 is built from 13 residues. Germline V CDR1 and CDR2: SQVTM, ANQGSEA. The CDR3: CSVSQGTMNEQYF. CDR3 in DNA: TGCAGCGTCTCGCAGGGTACTATGAATGAGCAGTACTTC.

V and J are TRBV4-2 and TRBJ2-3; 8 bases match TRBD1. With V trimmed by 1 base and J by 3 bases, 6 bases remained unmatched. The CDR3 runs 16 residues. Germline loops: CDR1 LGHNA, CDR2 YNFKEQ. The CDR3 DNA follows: TGTGCCAGCAGCCAAGCGACAGGGGCGGGTACAGATACGCAGTATTTT. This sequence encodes CASSQATGAGTDTQYF.